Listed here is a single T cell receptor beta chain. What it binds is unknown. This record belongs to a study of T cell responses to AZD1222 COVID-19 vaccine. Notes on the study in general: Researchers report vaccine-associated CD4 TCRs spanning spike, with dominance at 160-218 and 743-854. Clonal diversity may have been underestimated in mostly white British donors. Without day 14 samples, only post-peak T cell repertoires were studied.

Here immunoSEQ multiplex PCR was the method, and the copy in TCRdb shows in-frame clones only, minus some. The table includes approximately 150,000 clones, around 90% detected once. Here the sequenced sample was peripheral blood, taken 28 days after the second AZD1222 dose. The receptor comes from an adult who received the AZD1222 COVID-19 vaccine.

DNA for the CDR3: TGTGCCAGCAGCCAATGGGCTACCTTCACCGGGGAGCTGTTTTTT. Translating it yields CASSQWATFTGELFF. The chain uses TRBV16 and TRBJ2-2; D unresolved. CDR1 is KGHSY and CDR2 is FQNENV in the germline V gene. The ends were cut back, 1 base at V and 4 bases at J, with 10 bases in the middle. This CDR3 region has 15 residues. Together with reference TRBV16 and TRBJ2-2, the CDR3 gives the full variable domain: GEEVAQTPKHLVRGEGQKAKLYCAPIKGHSYVFWYQQVLKNEFKFLISFQNENVFDETGMPKERFSAKCLPNSPCSLEIQATKLEDSAVYFCASSQWATFTGELFFGEGSRLTVL.